This T cell receptor beta chain is drawn from a study of PD-1 blockade in classical Hodgkin lymphoma. Study-wide points: CD4+ TCR diversity rose significantly by C4D1, and CD8+ TCR diversity did not. The diversity seen at baseline in complete responders resembled that of newly diagnosed patients. Why repertoires differed is undefined; disease activity or prior therapy possibly contributed.

Each of the patients experienced relapse following autologous stem cell transplantation, and their brentuximab vedotin exposure differed. Patients reached a best response of complete response, partial response or progressive disease. Note on this clone: Its antigen is as yet unknown.

Measured with immunoSEQ multiplex PCR; TCRdb has only the in-frame clones, and not every one. There are approximately 46,000 clones in the sample; about three quarters occur only once, and approximately 11% lies in the top ten. The receptor comes from a human donor with classical Hodgkin lymphoma. Sample: peripheral blood mononuclear cells (PBMCs), taken at baseline.

The DNA for the CDR3 is TGTGCCAGCAGCTTATCGGGGTTGGTGGCGGGGAACACTGAAGCTTTCTTT. This translates into CASSLSGLVAGNTEAFF. V usage is TRBV11-2 and J usage is TRBJ1-1; D unclear. CDR1 is SGHAT, CDR2 FQNNGV, per germline. V was trimmed by 2 bases and J by 1 base, leaving 17 bases between them. The length of the CDR3 is 17 residues.